One sample yielded the 5 T cell receptor beta chains listed below, sequenced in a study of control samples from healthy donors and cancer patients. This table comes from immunoSEQ multiplex PCR, and its TCRdb copy is limited to in-frame clones, with some not included. Seen here are around 99,000 clones, roughly 89% observed once, and the top ten hold approximately 18%. Source material: blood. These receptors were obtained from a woman between 45 and 60 years old in good health.

This clone was detected only a few times. The V call is TRBV14, the J call TRBJ2-2; D gene ambiguous. Germline V gene data show CDR1 as SGHDN and CDR2 as FVKESK. There are 17 residues in the CDR3. V was clipped by 4 bases and J by 0 bases, with 15 bases between them. CDR3 DNA: TGTGCCAGCAGCCCCTTCGCACTAAAAGCGAACACCGGGGAGCTGTTTTTT. Protein product: CASSPFALKANTGELFF.

This chain connects TRBV15 to TRBJ1-6; possibly TRBD1 for D (5 bases). This CDR3 has 17 residues. V shed 4 bases and J shed 3 bases, with 16 bases lying between them. Germline CDR1 and CDR2: LNHNV and YYDKDF (reference sequence). The DNA of the CDR3 is TGTGCCACCAGCAAAGGACACCTCAAGCTCTATAATTCACCCCTCCACTTT. This sequence encodes CATSKGHLKLYNSPLHF.

In this sample, this clone turned up a few times. The chain employs TRBV29-1 and TRBJ1-5; 9 nucleotides match TRBD1. The V gene's germline CDR1 is SQVTM and CDR2 ANQGSEA. V was pared by 4 bases and J by 7 bases, with 11 bases of the junction left unmatched. This CDR3 has 15 residues. CDR3 sequence reads: CSVVGDRAGGQPQHF. The CDR3 bases are TGCAGCGTTGTGGGGGACAGGGCGGGAGGGCAGCCCCAGCATTTT.

The V and J genes are TRBV20-1 and TRBJ1-2, with D maybe TRBD1 (5 bases). Germline V gene sequence: CDR1 DFQATT, CDR2 SNEGSKA (reference sequence). V was shortened by 5 bases and J by 14 bases, with 18 bases between the two germline ends. This CDR3 has 11 amino acids. The CDR3 DNA follows: TGCAGTGCTTCCGGCCCACAGGTGAGGACCTTC. This codes for CSASGPQVRTF.

This clone was counted a single time. This chain links TRBV11-2 with TRBJ1-6; no reliable D call. The CDR3 covers 14 residues. Deletions cut 1 base from V and 6 bases from J, with 7 bases between. Germline values: CDR1 SGHAT, CDR2 FQNNGV. The CDR3 spells CASSLAMANSPLHF. CDR3 in DNA: TGTGCCAGCAGCTTAGCTATGGCTAATTCACCCCTCCACTTT.